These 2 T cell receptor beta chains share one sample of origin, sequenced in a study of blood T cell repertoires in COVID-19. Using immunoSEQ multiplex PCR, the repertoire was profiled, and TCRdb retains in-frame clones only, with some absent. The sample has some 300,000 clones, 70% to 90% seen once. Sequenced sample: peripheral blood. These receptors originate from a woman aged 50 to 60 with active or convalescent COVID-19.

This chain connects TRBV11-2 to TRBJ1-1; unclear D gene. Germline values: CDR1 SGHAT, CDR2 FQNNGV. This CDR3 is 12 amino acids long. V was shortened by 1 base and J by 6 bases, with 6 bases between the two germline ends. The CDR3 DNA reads TGTGCCAGCAGCTTAGTGGCGGCTGAAGCTTTCTTT. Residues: CASSLVAAEAFF.

CDR3 sequence reads: CASSYRTGGVYGYTF. CDR3 coding DNA: TGTGCCAGCAGTTATCGAACAGGGGGCGTCTATGGCTACACCTTC. The chain carries TRBV6-5 and TRBJ1-2; TRBD1 matches 9 bases. J gave up 4 bases and V 3 bases, and 6 bases lay outside the gene matches. This CDR3 is 15 amino acids long. The germline V gene encodes CDR1 MNHEY and CDR2 SVGAGI.